The clone carrying this TCR beta chain has just one count. The antigen remains undetermined. The record originates from a study of shared clonotypes between healthy human individuals. In the study overall: Three CD4 naive, three CD4 memory, two CD8 naive and one CD8 memory plate were used per donor.

Study-level points and caveats: Clonotypes not shared had lower generation probabilities than those common to all four donors. What naive subsets generally showed was a larger estimated richness than memory subsets showed.

Trimming took 4 bases from V and 1 from J, leaving 16 bases between them. This CDR3 has 16 residues. The germline CDR1 and CDR2 sequences are MDHEN and SYDVKM. Several immunoSEQ plates received, in even portions, the genomic DNA of each subset. The repertoire was sequenced with immunoSEQ multiplex PCR; TCRdb's copy has only in-frame clones and lacks some. Among 2 million to 2.5 million clones listed, just over 90% were seen once. CD45RO-negative CD8 cells positively selected for CCR7 made up the naive population, which excluded terminally differentiated effector memory CD45RA+ cells. This TCR was sampled from a man between 18 and 29 years old in good health. Some clones in this sample may be carry-over from other donors' samples. This chain links TRBV28 with TRBJ1-1, with D possibly matching TRBD1 (5 bases). Specimen: naive CD8+ T cells from PBMCs. CDR3 protein: CASSSAGSGANTEAFF. DNA for the CDR3: TGTGCCAGCAGTTCGGCAGGGAGTGGGGCGAACACTGAAGCTTTCTTT.